This section outlines one T cell receptor beta chain sequence together with its context. This table comes from immunoSEQ multiplex PCR, and its TCRdb copy is limited to in-frame clones, with some not included. This table has about 270,000 clones, 86% appearing once. The data were obtained in a study of blood T cell repertoires in COVID-19. Specimen: PBMCs or T cells enriched from blood (not recorded which). This TCR was sampled from a woman between 18 and 29 years old who had recovered from COVID-19.

The DNA for the CDR3 is TGTGCCATCAGGGCCGGGGACAGTGGAGAGACCCAGTACTTC. It specifies CAIRAGDSGETQYF. This chain uses TRBV10-3 with TRBJ2-5; 7 bases match TRBD1. With V trimmed by 6 bases and J by 4 bases, 8 bases remained unmatched. The CDR3 runs to 14 residues. Germline CDR1 is ENHRY and CDR2 is SYGVKD.